This T cell receptor beta chain was documented in a study of CD8 T cells in ankylosing spondylitis. Notes on the study in general: The authors reported significant enrichment of disease-linked clones in matched ankylosing spondylitis synovial fluid. Some motif variants were previously reported in reactive arthritis synovial fluid and blood. Disease-linked clones had a CD8+ phenotype and relatively low frequency in peripheral blood.

MiXCR was run by TCRdb on the 5' RACE reads, yielding one entry per CDR3 protein. Among around 150,000 distinct CDR3 sequences listed, 11% were seen once. A note on this clonotype: Its antigen is undetermined.

The sequenced sample consisted of blood, either unsorted or a sorted T cell fraction (not recorded which). The receptor's source is a male donor with ankylosing spondylitis or in good health (not recorded which).

CDR3 region: CASSLGRGPGELFF. The CDR3 region has the DNA TGTGCCAGCAGCTTGGGCAGGGGGCCCGGGGAGCTGTTTTTT. The gene calls are TRBV5-6 and TRBJ2-2, with TRBD1 matching 8 bases. CDR1 and CDR2 from the germline V gene are SGHDT and YYEEEE. The CDR3 is made up of 14 amino acids. The ends lost 0 bases at V and 6 bases at J; junction bases unmatched: 1.